Listed below are T cell receptor beta chains from one sample, sequenced in a study of graft-versus-host responses after intestinal transplantation. Their target antigens are unknown. Sequencing used immunoSEQ multiplex PCR; TCRdb keeps in-frame clones, though not all of them. Among fewer than 90,000 clones listed, roughly 93% were seen once. The specimen was unstimulated CD4+ T cells sorted from spleen or lymph node cells, collected before transplant. The receptors stem from a human donor who was the organ donor for an intestinal transplant. The CDR3 runs from the conserved cysteine through the conserved F or W. Each record gives: V gene, D gene, J gene, clone size, CDR3 protein, CDR3 DNA. D genes are given only for firm matches. A clone size is listed for some rows: how often the clone was seen (once, few, many), or a class if it is expanded.

v_gene: TRBV7-3
d_gene: .
j_gene: TRBJ2-3
abundance: .
CDR3aa: CASSKSGTGTDTQYF
CDR3nt: TGTGCCAGCAGCAAGAGTGGGACGGGCACAGATACGCAGTATTTT

v_gene: TRBV9
d_gene: .
j_gene: TRBJ1-5
abundance: .
CDR3aa: CASSWGEGFYQPQHF
CDR3nt: TGTGCCAGCAGCTGGGGGGAGGGATTCTATCAGCCCCAGCATTTT

v_gene: TRBV20-1
d_gene: .
j_gene: TRBJ1-2
abundance: .
CDR3aa: CSAQSYGYTF
CDR3nt: TGCAGTGCCCAGAGCTATGGCTACACCTTC

v_gene: TRBV29-1
d_gene: .
j_gene: TRBJ1-2
abundance: .
CDR3aa: CSVGEGSNYGYTF
CDR3nt: TGCAGCGTTGGCGAAGGGAGTAACTATGGCTACACCTTC

v_gene: TRBV9
d_gene: .
j_gene: TRBJ1-3
abundance: .
CDR3aa: CASSPSTAGVGNTIYF
CDR3nt: TGTGCCAGCAGCCCATCCACGGCAGGGGTAGGAAACACCATATATTTT

v_gene: TRBV6-1
d_gene: TRBD1
j_gene: TRBJ1-5
abundance: .
CDR3aa: CASSGDRSNQPQHF
CDR3nt: TGTGCCAGCAGTGGGGACAGGAGCAATCAGCCCCAGCATTTT

v_gene: TRBV10-3
d_gene: TRBD2
j_gene: TRBJ2-3
abundance: .
CDR3aa: CATGPSRGGTDTQYF
CDR3nt: TGTGCCACCGGGCCCTCGCGGGGGGGCACGGATACGCAGTATTTT

v_gene: TRBV7-2
d_gene: .
j_gene: TRBJ1-5
abundance: .
CDR3aa: CASSRRSDGVANQPQHF
CDR3nt: TGTGCCAGCAGCCGACGGTCCGACGGGGTAGCAAATCAGCCCCAGCATTTT

v_gene: TRBV14
d_gene: .
j_gene: TRBJ2-4
abundance: .
CDR3aa: CASSQGRRELAKNIQYF
CDR3nt: TGTGCCAGCAGCCAAGGGCGGCGCGAATTGGCCAAAAACATTCAGTACTTC

v_gene: TRBV4-1
d_gene: TRBD1
j_gene: TRBJ2-7
abundance: few
CDR3aa: CASSQDATGVNYEQYF
CDR3nt: TGTGCCAGCAGCCAAGATGCGACAGGGGTTAACTACGAGCAGTACTTC

v_gene: TRBV23-1
d_gene: .
j_gene: TRBJ1-1
abundance: .
CDR3aa: CASSHLDTRAFF
CDR3nt: TGCGCCAGCAGTCACTTGGACACGCGAGCTTTCTTT

v_gene: TRBV12-5
d_gene: .
j_gene: TRBJ2-1
abundance: .
CDR3aa: CASGGQSSYNEQFF
CDR3nt: TGTGCTAGTGGAGGACAGAGCTCCTACAATGAGCAGTTCTTC

v_gene: TRBV5-6
d_gene: .
j_gene: TRBJ1-5
abundance: once
CDR3aa: CASSSHWDQPQHF
CDR3nt: TGTGCCAGCAGCTCCCATTGGGATCAGCCCCAGCATTTT

v_gene: TRBV2
d_gene: .
j_gene: TRBJ2-2
abundance: once
CDR3aa: CASSPQENTGELFF
CDR3nt: TGTGCCAGCAGCCCCCAGGAAAACACCGGGGAGCTGTTTTTT

v_gene: TRBV21-1
d_gene: .
j_gene: TRBJ1-6
abundance: .
CDR3aa: CASSTHSTEGNSPLHF
CDR3nt: TGTGCCAGCAGCACTCACAGTACCGAGGGTAATTCACCCCTCCACTTT

v_gene: TRBV4-2
d_gene: TRBD2
j_gene: TRBJ2-4
abundance: .
CDR3aa: CASSQELAGGWNIQYF
CDR3nt: TGTGCCAGCAGCCAAGAACTAGCGGGGGGCTGGAACATTCAGTACTTC

v_gene: TRBV10-3
d_gene: .
j_gene: TRBJ2-7
abundance: .
CDR3aa: CAISEAAAAYEQYF
CDR3nt: TGTGCCATCAGTGAGGCGGCAGCAGCCTACGAGCAGTACTTC

v_gene: TRBV7-8
d_gene: TRBD2
j_gene: TRBJ2-7
abundance: .
CDR3aa: CASSYETSLLTYEQYF
CDR3nt: TGTGCCAGCAGCTACGAGACTAGCCTCTTAACCTACGAGCAGTACTTC

v_gene: TRBV2
d_gene: .
j_gene: TRBJ2-3
abundance: .
CDR3aa: CASAVYPDTQYF
CDR3nt: TGTGCCAGCGCGGTCTACCCAGATACGCAGTATTTT

v_gene: TRBV6-4
d_gene: TRBD2
j_gene: TRBJ2-1
abundance: .
CDR3aa: CASSDITGGPHNEQFF
CDR3nt: TGTGCCAGCAGTGACATAACGGGGGGGCCCCACAATGAGCAGTTCTTC

v_gene: TRBV5-4
d_gene: .
j_gene: TRBJ1-4
abundance: .
CDR3aa: CASSFPGLREKLFF
CDR3nt: TGTGCCAGCAGCTTTCCGGGGTTGAGGGAAAAACTGTTTTTT

v_gene: TRBV14
d_gene: .
j_gene: TRBJ2-3
abundance: .
CDR3aa: CASSHTDTQYF
CDR3nt: TGTGCCAGCAGCCACACAGATACGCAGTATTTT

v_gene: TRBV14
d_gene: .
j_gene: TRBJ1-2
abundance: .
CDR3aa: CASSGQPNYGYTF
CDR3nt: TGTGCCAGCAGCGGACAGCCGAACTATGGCTACACCTTC

v_gene: TRBV7-9
d_gene: TRBD1
j_gene: TRBJ2-1
abundance: .
CDR3aa: CASSTPGQGAGNEQFF
CDR3nt: TGTGCCAGCAGCACCCCGGGACAGGGGGCTGGCAATGAGCAGTTCTTC

v_gene: TRBV5-1
d_gene: .
j_gene: TRBJ2-2
abundance: .
CDR3aa: CASSLTAGRTGELFF
CDR3nt: TGCGCCAGCAGCTTGACGGCAGGGCGGACCGGGGAGCTGTTTTTT

v_gene: TRBV27
d_gene: .
j_gene: TRBJ2-1
abundance: .
CDR3aa: CASSSDPTQYNEQFF
CDR3nt: TGTGCCAGCAGTTCTGACCCCACCCAGTACAATGAGCAGTTCTTC

v_gene: TRBV28
d_gene: .
j_gene: TRBJ1-3
abundance: .
CDR3aa: CASSPPGTLSSGNTIYF
CDR3nt: TGTGCCAGCAGTCCACCAGGGACCCTGAGCTCTGGAAACACCATATATTTT

v_gene: TRBV6-6
d_gene: .
j_gene: TRBJ1-2
abundance: .
CDR3aa: CASSPLTGLYGYTF
CDR3nt: TGTGCCAGCAGCCCCCTAACAGGGCTTTATGGCTACACCTTC

v_gene: TRBV28
d_gene: .
j_gene: TRBJ1-6
abundance: .
CDR3aa: CASSLTDSSYNSPLHF
CDR3nt: TGTGCCAGCAGTTTAACGGATAGCTCCTATAATTCACCCCTCCACTTT

v_gene: TRBV2
d_gene: .
j_gene: TRBJ2-5
abundance: .
CDR3aa: CASLRLQGKSETQYF
CDR3nt: TGTGCCAGCCTACGCTTGCAGGGGAAATCGGAGACCCAGTACTTC

v_gene: TRBV2
d_gene: .
j_gene: TRBJ1-3
abundance: .
CDR3aa: CASSSGDSGNTIYF
CDR3nt: TGTGCCAGCAGTAGTGGGGACTCTGGAAACACCATATATTTT

v_gene: TRBV5-1
d_gene: .
j_gene: TRBJ2-6
abundance: .
CDR3aa: CASSLEGPSGANVLTF
CDR3nt: TGCGCCAGCAGCTTGGAGGGACCGTCTGGGGCCAACGTCCTGACTTTC

v_gene: TRBV28
d_gene: .
j_gene: TRBJ1-3
abundance: .
CDR3aa: CASSPYWGNSGNTIYF
CDR3nt: TGTGCCAGCAGTCCCTATTGGGGTAACTCTGGAAACACCATATATTTT

v_gene: TRBV2
d_gene: TRBD1
j_gene: TRBJ1-3
abundance: .
CDR3aa: CASSVFRTGSGNTIYF
CDR3nt: TGTGCCAGCAGTGTGTTTCGGACAGGGTCTGGAAACACCATATATTTT

v_gene: TRBV5-1
d_gene: .
j_gene: TRBJ2-3
abundance: .
CDR3aa: CASSTSTGTDTQYF
CDR3nt: TGCGCCAGCAGCACATCGACAGGCACAGATACGCAGTATTTT

v_gene: TRBV12-5
d_gene: .
j_gene: TRBJ1-1
abundance: .
CDR3aa: CASISDGEITFMNTEAFF
CDR3nt: TGTGCTAGTATTAGTGACGGAGAGATAACTTTCATGAACACTGAAGCTTTCTTT

v_gene: TRBV7-9
d_gene: .
j_gene: TRBJ2-3
abundance: .
CDR3aa: CASILGQSTDTQYF
CDR3nt: TGTGCCAGCATCCTTGGACAGTCCACAGATACGCAGTATTTT

v_gene: TRBV11-1
d_gene: .
j_gene: TRBJ1-6
abundance: .
CDR3aa: CASSLAQGVPLHF
CDR3nt: TGTGCCAGCAGCTTAGCACAAGGGGTGCCCCTCCACTTT

v_gene: TRBV7-3
d_gene: TRBD2
j_gene: TRBJ2-1
abundance: .
CDR3aa: CASSLRASGTSRNEQFF
CDR3nt: TGTGCCAGCAGCCTCCGGGCTAGCGGTACGTCAAGGAATGAGCAGTTCTTC